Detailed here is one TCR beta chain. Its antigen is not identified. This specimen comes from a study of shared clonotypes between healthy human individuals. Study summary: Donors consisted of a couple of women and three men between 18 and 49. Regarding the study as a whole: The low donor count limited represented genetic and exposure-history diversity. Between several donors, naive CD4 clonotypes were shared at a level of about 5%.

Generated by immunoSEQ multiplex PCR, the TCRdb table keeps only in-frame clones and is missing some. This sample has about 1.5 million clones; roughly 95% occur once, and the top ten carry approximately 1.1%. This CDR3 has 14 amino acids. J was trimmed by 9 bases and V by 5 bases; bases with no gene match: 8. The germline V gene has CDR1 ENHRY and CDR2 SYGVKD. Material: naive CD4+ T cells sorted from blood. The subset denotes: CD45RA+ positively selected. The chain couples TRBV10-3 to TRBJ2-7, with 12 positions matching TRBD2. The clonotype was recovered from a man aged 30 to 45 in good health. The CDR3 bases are TGTGCCATCAGTAGCCTAGCGGGAGGGTCGGGGCAGTACTTC. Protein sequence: CAISSLAGGSGQYF.